This T cell receptor beta chain was recorded in a study of blood T cell repertoires in COVID-19. Study-level information: Material from acute and convalescent COVID-19 was sourced from the United States, Italy and Spain. The cDNA or gDNA used as material had been derived from T cells, B-cell-depleted T cells, or PBMCs.

As processed by the authors: Amplified reference gene primers provided the basis for estimating nucleated cell counts. Only in-frame clones appear in the TCRdb table, and some are missing; sequencing was by immunoSEQ multiplex PCR. V and J calls and clone size are those listed in that table; D and trimming were worked out from the DNA. The sample has more than 250,000 clones, over 70% seen once. Source material: peripheral blood. This sequence was found in a woman between 50 and 59 years old with acute or convalescent COVID-19.

The CDR3 coding sequence is TGTGCCAGTACTAGTACTAGCGGGGGACACTACAATGAGCAGTTCTTC. Translated: CASTSTSGGHYNEQFF. The V and J genes are TRBV19 and TRBJ2-1, with 11 bases matching TRBD2. The germline CDR1 and CDR2 sequences are LNHDA and SQIVND (reference sequence). This CDR3 has 16 residues. Unmatched junction bases numbered 8, after V lost 7 bases and J lost 3 bases.